In its sample, the clone carrying this TCR beta chain was seen many times. These data belong to a study of patients and donors after allogeneic stem cell transplantation. Germline lookup yields CDR1 DFQATT and CDR2 SNEGSKA (reference sequence). This CDR3 spans 14 amino acids. The V end lost 0 bases, the J end lost 4 bases, and 9 bases lay between the germline ends. TCRdb used MiXCR to reprocess the RT-PCR reads, holding one entry per CDR3 protein. The data contain 30,000 to 35,000 distinct CDR3 sequences, nearly 7% of them singletons. The chain couples TRBV20-1 to TRBJ1-4; no definite D call. Sequencing was done on a sample of blood, either unsorted or a sorted T cell fraction (not recorded which). The sequence was obtained from a human donor who was either an allogeneic HSCT recipient or a stem cell or donor lymphocyte infusion donor (not recorded which). It is not recorded whose cells these are; they may come from a transplant donor. The CDR3 here is CSARDGEVNEKLFF. DNA for the CDR3: TGCAGTGCTAGAGATGGGGAGGTTAATGAAAAACTGTTTTTT.